This entry features one TCR beta chain sequence. The CDR3 contains 16 residues. Between the trimmed V and J ends, which lost 3 bases and 6 bases, there was a span of 18 bases. Germline CDR1 reads LGHDT; CDR2 reads YNNKEL (reference sequence). In the original analysis: Amplified reference gene primers provided the basis for estimating nucleated cell counts. Clones were read by immunoSEQ multiplex PCR, and TCRdb kept only the in-frame ones, dropping some. Clone size and V and J calls were adopted from that table, with D and trimming inferred from the DNA. This sample carries over 120,000 clones, roughly 85% of them seen once, and the ten largest clones take approximately 4.3%. Participants were aged roughly 18 to 90 years from approximately 23 US areas. Which cohort a participant joined came from the clinical history participants gave. These data are taken from a study of blood T cell repertoires in COVID-19. Across the whole study: Whether acute or convalescent, the COVID-19 samples came from the United States, Italy and Spain.

The TCR was taken from a man between 50 and 59 years old who had recovered from COVID-19. J is TRBJ1-3 and V is TRBV3-1 (or the pseudogene TRBV3-2), with D perhaps TRBD1 (6 bases). The specimen was PBMCs or T cells enriched from blood (not recorded which). Here the CDR3 reads CASSHPGGPMVNTIYF. In DNA, the CDR3 is TGTGCCAGCAGCCACCCCGGGGGGCCGATGGTAAACACCATATATTTT.